This TCR beta chain was recorded in a study of persistence of HIV-infected CD4 T cells. Overall study context: Isolated cells were CMV- and HIV-1 Gag-responding CD4+ T cells. Study conclusions and caveats: TCRbeta richness was lower in CMV- and Gag-responding cells than in anti-CD3/anti-CD28-responding cells.

Lysates of CMV-infected fibroblasts at 8 to 10 ug/mL stimulated these cells. Memory cells lacking CD40L and CD69 with high CD45RO were sorted. For this clone: Its antigen is not identified.

This was the immunoSEQ version 4 assay in survey mode. Sequencing used immunoSEQ multiplex PCR; TCRdb keeps in-frame clones, though not all of them. The data show 46,000 or so clones, 75% to 85% seen once. The germline V gene encodes CDR1 LNHDA and CDR2 SQIVND (reference sequence). This CDR3 spans 14 amino acids. Trimming removed 1 base from V and 2 bases from J, with 7 bases in between. This clonotype was sampled from an adult man with HIV who was CMV-seropositive. The chain combines TRBV19 with TRBJ2-3, with D uncertain. The sample here was CD4+ T cells sorted from PBMCs after roughly 18-hour stimulation, taken from a patient who received antiretroviral therapy. The chain's CDR3 is CASSIGEVTDTQYF. The CDR3 DNA is TGTGCCAGTAGTATAGGTGAAGTCACAGATACGCAGTATTTT. The variable domain in full, completed from reference TRBV19 and TRBJ2-3, reads DGGITQSPKYLFRKEGQNVTLSCEQNLNHDAMYWYRQDPGQGLRLIYYSQIVNDFQKGDIAEGYSVSREKKESFPLTVTSAQKNPTAFYLCASSIGEVTDTQYFGPGTRLTVL.